This T cell receptor (beta chain) was recorded in a study of regulatory T cells in long-lasting Graves disease. This clonotype showed up many times. With iRepertoire HTBI primers and Arm-PCR of CDR3 regions, TCR beta libraries were built. Original processing notes: Looking across samples, the authors found approximately 60 TRBV and 15 or so TRBJ segments. TCRdb reprocessed the multiplex PCR reads via MiXCR and lists one record per CDR3 protein. These V and J calls are TCRdb output, not the study's own analysis. The sample holds roughly 500,000 distinct CDR3 sequences, 14% seen once. The time point is: newly diagnosed GD, antithyroid drugs for less than 3 months. From RNA extracted from PBMCs, the TCR library was made. The V end lost 2 bases, the J end lost 5 bases, and 2 bases lay between the germline ends. The CDR3 covers 11 residues. Germline CDR1 is LGHDT and CDR2 is YNNKEL (reference sequence). The sample was also reused in another study, on T cells in Graves' hyperthyroidism and ophthalmopathy.

The V and J genes are TRBV3-1 and TRBJ2-3; unclear D gene. The TCR comes from a woman in her 50s with Graves disease. The specimen comprised peripheral blood mononuclear cells (PBMCs), sampled at new diagnosis, from a patient treated with antithyroid drugs. The CDR3 is CASSQRDTQYF. As DNA, the CDR3 is TGTGCCAGCAGCCAACGAGATACGCAGTATTTT.